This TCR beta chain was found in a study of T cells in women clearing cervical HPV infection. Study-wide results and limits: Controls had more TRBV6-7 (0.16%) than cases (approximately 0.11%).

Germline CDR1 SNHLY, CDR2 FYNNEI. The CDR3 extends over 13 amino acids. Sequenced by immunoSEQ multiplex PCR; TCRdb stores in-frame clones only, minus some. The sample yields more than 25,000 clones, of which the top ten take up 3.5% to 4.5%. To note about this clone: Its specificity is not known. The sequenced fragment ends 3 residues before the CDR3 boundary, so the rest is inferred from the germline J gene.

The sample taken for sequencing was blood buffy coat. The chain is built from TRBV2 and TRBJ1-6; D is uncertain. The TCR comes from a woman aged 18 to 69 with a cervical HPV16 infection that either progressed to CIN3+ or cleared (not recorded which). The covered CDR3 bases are TGTGCCAGCGCGGGCCTGGATCGGAGGCCC. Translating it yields CASAGLDRRP. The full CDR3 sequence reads CASAGLDRRPLHF.